These T cell receptor beta chains were read from a single sample in a study of T cells after yellow fever vaccination. TCRdb re-analysed the 5' RACE reads in MiXCR, keeping a single row per CDR3 protein. Here the sample spans hundreds of thousands of distinct CDR3 sequences, roughly 17% being singletons. The sample consisted of PBMCs, taken about 5 days after the first yellow fever vaccination. These TCRs come from a young man who received the YFV17D yellow fever vaccine. Both conserved end residues are part of each CDR3. A D gene is named only where the DNA matches it firmly. For some rows the clone size is stated as once, few or many, or as a class when expanded; others skip it.

>NA|NA|TRBV6-6|TRBJ2-5
CASKWAGGETQYF
TGTGCCAGCAAATGGGCCGGGGGAGAGACCCAGTACTTC
>TRBD2|many|TRBV18|TRBJ2-1
CASSPGRGGNEQFF
TGTGCCAGCTCACCGGGGAGGGGCGGCAATGAGCAGTTCTTC
>NA|NA|TRBV12-3/TRBV12-4|TRBJ2-1
CASAITRHAGNEQFF
TGTGCCAGCGCCATCACCCGACATGCTGGGAATGAGCAGTTCTTC
>NA|many|TRBV7-2|TRBJ2-7
CASSSTYEQYF
TGTGCCAGCAGCTCGACCTACGAGCAGTACTTC
>NA|NA|TRBV6-1|TRBJ1-4
CASSVRPSSEKLFF
TGTGCCAGCAGTGTCAGGCCTTCTAGTGAAAAACTGTTTTTT
>TRBD2|NA|TRBV5-1|TRBJ2-5
CASRRSGTSGEETQYF
TGCGCCAGCAGACGATCCGGGACTAGCGGGGAAGAGACCCAGTACTTC
>TRBD1|NA|TRBV25-1|TRBJ2-4
CASSVRDREKNIQYF
TGTGCCAGCAGTGTACGGGACAGGGAGAAAAACATTCAGTACTTC
>NA|medium-sized|TRBV5-1|TRBJ2-7
CASSLGWASGGKDEQYF
TGCGCCAGCAGCTTGGGATGGGCGTCTGGGGGGAAGGACGAGCAGTACTTC
>NA|few|TRBV20-1|TRBJ1-4
CSARVGNEKKLFF
TGCAGTGCTAGGGTGGGGAACGAGAAGAAACTGTTTTTT
>TRBD1|few|TRBV5-1|TRBJ2-1
CASKETGGRYNEQFF
TGCGCCAGCAAAGAAACAGGGGGGAGGTACAATGAGCAGTTCTTC
>TRBD1|NA|TRBV19|TRBJ2-2
CASGQGPNTGELFF
TGTGCCAGTGGACAGGGGCCAAACACCGGGGAGCTGTTTTTT
>NA|NA|TRBV5-8|TRBJ2-5
CASSPGSRPSQGTQYF
TGTGCCAGCAGCCCCGGATCGCGACCCTCCCAAGGGACCCAGTACTTC
>TRBD2|many|TRBV7-2|TRBJ2-3
CASSLLAGGGTDTQYF
TGTGCCAGCAGCTTATTAGCGGGGGGTGGCACAGATACGCAGTATTTT
>NA|few|TRBV7-2|TRBJ2-5
CASSPMDYLYQETQYF
TGTGCCAGCAGCCCGATGGACTATCTGTACCAAGAGACCCAGTACTTC
>NA|NA|TRBV25-1|TRBJ1-2
CASSESDGPNYGYTF
TGTGCCAGCAGTGAATCGGACGGTCCTAACTATGGCTACACCTTC